This TCR beta chain comes out of a study of blood T cells in healthy people across ages. Germline V CDR1 and CDR2: MGHDK, SYGVNS. The trim removed 3 bases at V and 5 bases at J, leaving 10 bases unmatched. The CDR3 length is 17 residues. Sample-barcoded 5' priming and a J-beta primer mix drove a second PCR of about 6 to 12 cycles. TCRdb used MiXCR to reprocess the 5' RACE reads, holding one entry per CDR3 protein. The sample contains 750,000 to 1,000,000 distinct CDR3 sequences, 25% to 30% of which appear only once. The same data also went into a second study, on T cells of mothers and their children.

The rearrangement joins TRBV25-1 to TRBJ1-5; 10 bases match TRBD1. This clonotype originated in a middle-aged woman in good health. Sequenced: blood. CDR3 region: CASSDDGTGVQHQPQHF. In nucleotides, the CDR3 is TGTGCCAGCAGTGACGATGGGACAGGGGTTCAACATCAGCCCCAGCATTTT.